These 2 T cell receptor beta chains originate from one sample sequenced in a study of T cells in Graves' hyperthyroidism and ophthalmopathy. Template material for amplifying TCR beta CDR3 regions consisted of RNA transcripts. Primed by the HTBI set, a first-round RT-PCR was run on the TCR CDR3. TCRdb ran MiXCR on the multiplex PCR reads and lists one entry per CDR3 protein. The sample shows under 400,000 distinct CDR3 sequences, roughly 17% of them seen only once. Sequencing was performed on blood. The receptor set was obtained from a man younger than 40 with Graves' hyperthyroidism.

The chain links TRBV24-1 to TRBJ1-5, with D tentatively TRBD1 (6 bases). The CDR3 covers 14 residues. The V and J ends lost 3 bases and 6 bases respectively, with 11 bases between them. Looked up from germline, CDR1 is KGHDR and CDR2 is SFDVKD. The CDR3 DNA is TGTGCCACCAGTGATACAGGGAGGATTCAGCCCCAGCATTTT. It yields the protein CATSDTGRIQPQHF.

This clonotype was observed at least ten times. The chain is built from TRBV15 and TRBJ2-1; 9 nucleotides match TRBD2. Germline CDR1 is LNHNV and CDR2 is YYDKDF (reference sequence). This CDR3 is 15 amino acids long. V shed 4 bases and J 3 bases; nucleotides not matched to a gene: 4. In DNA form, the CDR3 reads TGTGCCACCAGCAAGCCTAGCGGGAACTACAATGAGCAGTTCTTC. This codes for CATSKPSGNYNEQFF.